A selection of T cell receptor beta chains follows, all from one sample in a study of blood T cell repertoires in COVID-19. Data came from immunoSEQ multiplex PCR; TCRdb stores just in-frame clones and leaves some out. The data show some 83,000 clones, with roughly nine tenths seen just once and roughly 2% held by the top ten. The sample comprised peripheral blood. These receptors originate from a middle-aged man with acute or convalescent COVID-19. Both conserved end residues are part of each CDR3. D genes are given only for firm matches. The listing skips clone size in some rows; elsewhere it reads once, few, many or a size class.

d_call j_call v_call clone_size cdr3_length cdr3_nt cdr3_aa
. TRBJ1-1 TRBV30 . 15 TGTGCCTGGAGTGTAAACGCCGGAGGGAACACTGAAGCTTTCTTT CAWSVNAGGNTEAFF
. TRBJ2-3 TRBV25-1 . 14 TGTGCCAGCAGTGGGGTGGGGGTTAGCGGTACGCAGTATTTT CASSGVGVSGTQYF
TRBD2 TRBJ2-2 TRBV24-1 . 18 TGTGCCACCAGTGACCCTACACTAGCGGACATTAACACCGGGGAGCTGTTTTTT CATSDPTLADINTGELFF
TRBD2 TRBJ2-5 TRBV11-2 . 14 TGTGCCAGCAGCCGAGGACTAGCGGAAGAGACCCAGTACTTC CASSRGLAEETQYF
TRBD2 TRBJ2-7 TRBV13 . 14 TGTGCCAGCAGCTCAGGACTAGGCGGAGGTGAGCAGTACTTC CASSSGLGGGEQYF
. TRBJ2-7 TRBV29-1 . 11 TGCAGCGTTGACGCAGGCTACGAGCAGTACTTC CSVDAGYEQYF
. TRBJ2-1 TRBV24-1 . 11 TGTGCCACCGAGGGTGACGGTGAGCAGTTCTTC CATEGDGEQFF
TRBD1 TRBJ1-1 TRBV6-5 . 16 TGTGCCAGCAGTTTTCTAGGGGGCCGCATGAACACTGAAGCTTTCTTT CASSFLGGRMNTEAFF
. TRBJ2-2 TRBV19 . 15 TGTGCCAGTACCCTGGGGCACGGGAACACCGGGGAGCTGTTTTTT CASTLGHGNTGELFF
TRBD1 TRBJ2-7 TRBV28 . 14 TGTGCCAGCAGTAGGGACAGCCTCCCCTACGAGCAGTACTTC CASSRDSLPYEQYF
. TRBJ2-3 TRBV5-1 . 13 TGCGCCAGCAGCCCCGGGTTCACAGATACGCAGTATTTT CASSPGFTDTQYF
TRBD2 TRBJ2-2 TRBV4-2 . 16 TGTGCCAGCAGCCCCCGAACCGGACTAGAGGCCGGGGAGCTGTTTTTT CASSPRTGLEAGELFF
. TRBJ2-5 TRBV21-1 . 15 TGTGCCAGCAGCAACGTACTTAGAACGAATCGGACCCAGTACTTC CASSNVLRTNRTQYF
. TRBJ2-3 TRBV18 . 14 TGTGCCAGCTCATCCGACAGAAGTGTAGATACGCAGTATTTT CASSSDRSVDTQYF
TRBD1 TRBJ2-2 TRBV9 . 17 TGTGCCAGCAGCGTAGATGTGTCAGGGGGCAAGGGCGGGGAGCTGTTTTTT CASSVDVSGGKGGELFF
TRBD1 TRBJ1-2 TRBV19 . 15 TGTGCCAGTAGTTGGGGACAGGGGGCAAACTATGGCTACACCTTC CASSWGQGANYGYTF
TRBD2 TRBJ2-2 TRBV29-1 . 12 TGCAGCGCGACTAGCTTCGCCGGGGAGCTGTTTTTT CSATSFAGELFF
. TRBJ1-5 TRBV9 once 18 TGTGCCAGCAGCGTACACCGTAACAGGGCCCATAGCAATCAGCCCCAGCATTTT CASSVHRNRAHSNQPQHF
. TRBJ2-1 TRBV3-1/TRBV3-2 . 14 TGTGCCAGCAGCCAAGTTCCTCCCTACAATGAGCAGTTCTTC CASSQVPPYNEQFF
TRBD1 TRBJ1-5 TRBV28 . 15 TGTGCCAGCAGTTTAGACCCCTCGACAGGGGGTAAACAGCATTTT CASSLDPSTGGKQHF
TRBD1 TRBJ1-5 TRBV6-2/TRBV6-3 . 14 TGTGCCAGCAGTGGAACAGGGGGCAATCAGCCCCAGCATTTT CASSGTGGNQPQHF
TRBD2 TRBJ2-3 TRBV7-8 . 13 TGTGCCAGCAGCTTAGACCAGCGGGGGGTCACGTATTTT CASSLDQRGVTYF
TRBD2 TRBJ2-3 TRBV5-1 once 16 TGCGCCAGCAGCCTCGCACTAGCGGGAGTGAAAGATACGCAGTATTTT CASSLALAGVKDTQYF
TRBD2 TRBJ2-1 TRBV6-6 . 16 TGTGCCAGCAGTTACGCTAGCGGGCACTCCTACAATGAGCAGTTCTTC CASSYASGHSYNEQFF
. TRBJ1-2 TRBV24-1 . 14 TGTGCCACCAGTGATTCATGGGGGGACTATGGCTACACCTTC CATSDSWGDYGYTF
. TRBJ2-3 TRBV7-9 . 11 TGTGCCAGCAGCCTGACAGATACGCAGTATTTT CASSLTDTQYF
. TRBJ2-3 TRBV7-3 . 15 TGTGCCAGCAGCCTCCTAGGGGGAGGCACAGATACGCAGTATTTT CASSLLGGGTDTQYF
TRBD1 TRBJ2-5 TRBV5-4 . 13 TGTGCCAGCAGCTTCGGACAGGGAGGGACCCAGTACTTC CASSFGQGGTQYF